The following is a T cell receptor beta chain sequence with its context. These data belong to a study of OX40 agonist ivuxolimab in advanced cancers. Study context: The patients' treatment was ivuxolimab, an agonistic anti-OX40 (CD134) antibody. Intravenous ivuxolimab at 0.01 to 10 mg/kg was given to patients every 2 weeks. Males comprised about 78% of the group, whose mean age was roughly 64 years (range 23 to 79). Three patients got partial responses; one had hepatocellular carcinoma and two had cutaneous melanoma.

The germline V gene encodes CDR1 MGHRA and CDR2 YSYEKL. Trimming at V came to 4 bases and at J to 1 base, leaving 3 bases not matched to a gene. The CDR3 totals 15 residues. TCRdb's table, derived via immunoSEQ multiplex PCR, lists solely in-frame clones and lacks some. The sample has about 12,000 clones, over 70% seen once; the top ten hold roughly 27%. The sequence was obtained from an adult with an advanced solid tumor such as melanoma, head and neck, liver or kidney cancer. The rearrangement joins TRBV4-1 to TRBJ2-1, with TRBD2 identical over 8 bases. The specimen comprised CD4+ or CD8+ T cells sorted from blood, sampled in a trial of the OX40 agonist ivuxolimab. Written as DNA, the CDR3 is TGCGCCAGCAGCCTAGCGGGAAATTCCTACAATGAGCAGTTCTTC. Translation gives CASSLAGNSYNEQFF.